This passage covers 2 T cell receptor beta chains from one sample sequenced in a study of T cells in Graves' hyperthyroidism and ophthalmopathy. The TCR beta CDR3 regions underwent amplification using RNA transcripts as the source. The study used the HTBI primer set for a first-round RT-PCR of the TCR CDR3. TCRdb reprocessed the multiplex PCR reads with MiXCR, giving one entry per CDR3 protein. The sample lists 33,000 or so distinct CDR3 sequences, around 48% seen once, with 6.2% in the top ten. Material for sequencing was blood. The receptors stem from a woman aged 45 to 65 with Graves' hyperthyroidism that later progressed to Graves' ophthalmopathy.

This clonotype was picked up many times. The chain joins TRBV11-2 to TRBJ2-4, with D hard to call. The ends were cut back, 0 bases at V and 4 bases at J, with 7 bases in the middle. This CDR3 region has 14 residues. Germline V gives CDR1 SGHAT, CDR2 FQNNGV. CDR3 nucleotide sequence: TGTGCCAGCAGCTTAGACGGCCAGAAAAACATTCAGTACTTC. Protein sequence: CASSLDGQKNIQYF.

This chain uses TRBV7-9 with TRBJ2-1; no definite D call. Trimming removed 5 bases from V and 1 base from J, with 12 bases in between. The CDR3 loop spans 15 amino acids. CDR1 and CDR2 from the germline V gene are SEHNR and FQNEAQ (reference sequence). CDR3 nucleotides: TGTGCCAGCAGCCCTCCTAGTGCGTCCTACAATGAGCAGTTCTTC. Encoded protein: CASSPPSASYNEQFF.